Included here is one T cell receptor beta chain sequence, with context. As yet, its antigen is unknown. The data were obtained in a study of cytomegalovirus exposure and HLA in healthy donors. General study results and limits: Researchers reportedly found TCR beta sequences accurately predicted most subjects' HLA-A and HLA-B alleles. In an earlier analysis, most TCR beta V segments were productive about 87% or about 30% of the time. When a later analysis was performed, an Asian-associated ancestry cluster reportedly had fewer N-insertions than the approximately 700-donor mean.

The junction had 14 bases not matched to a gene; V was cut back by 0 bases and J by 4 bases. Germline V lookup: CDR1 LGHNA, CDR2 YSLEER. CDR3 length: 19 amino acids. With 60 Vbeta and 13 Jbeta primers, the PCR was carried out. Sequencing was performed with immunoSEQ multiplex PCR; in TCRdb, only in-frame clones are kept and a portion is missing. The sample contains 50,000 to 70,000 clones, around 80% of which appear only once. This TCR was recovered from a male donor in good health and CMV-seronegative. The sample was PBMCs. This chain connects TRBV4-3 to TRBJ1-1; the match to TRBD1 covers 10 bases. CDR3: CASSQDSTGQGRRGTEAFF. The CDR3 region has the DNA TGCGCCAGCAGCCAAGATTCCACGGGACAGGGGAGGCGGGGCACTGAAGCTTTCTTT.